The next 8 T cell receptor beta chains were all read from a single sample in a study of T cell responses to AZD1222 COVID-19 vaccine. This table comes from immunoSEQ multiplex PCR, and its TCRdb copy is limited to in-frame clones, with some not included. The sample records some 130,000 clones, approximately 88% being singletons. Material: peripheral blood, obtained on day 0 of AZD1222 vaccination. The receptors come from an adult in good health.

The rearrangement links TRBV10-3 to TRBJ1-4, with D possibly matching TRBD1 (5 bases). V lost 5 bases, J lost 4 bases, and 20 bases lay in between. Germline lookup yields CDR1 ENHRY and CDR2 SYGVKD. This CDR3 region has 17 residues. CDR3 coding DNA: TGTGCCATCAGTCTAGGGGCCGGGGCTGGGGTTAATGAAAAACTGTTTTTT. It yields the protein CAISLGAGAGVNEKLFF.

The chain recombines TRBV5-4 with TRBJ2-6; D remains unclear. CDR3 size: 16 residues. Germline values: CDR1 SGHNT, CDR2 YYREEE (reference sequence). V shed 1 base and J shed 0 bases, with 8 bases lying between them. The CDR3 loop is CASSLLHFSGANVLTF. The CDR3, as DNA: TGTGCCAGCAGCTTGCTCCACTTCTCTGGGGCCAACGTCCTGACTTTC.

J is TRBJ1-1 and V is TRBV5-1; D unresolved. The germline CDR1 and CDR2 sequences are SGHRS and YFSETQ. The CDR3 has 13 amino acids. V lost 7 bases and J lost 6, with 16 bases in between. The DNA for the CDR3 is TGCGCCAGCCAAAGAGTCCCCACTGCTGAAGCTTTCTTT. Its protein product is CASQRVPTAEAFF. The full variable domain, rest sourced from reference TRBV5-1 and TRBJ1-1, is KAGVTQTPRYLIKTRGQQVTLSCSPISGHRSVSWYQQTPGQGLQFLFEYFSETQRNKGNFPGRFSGRQFSNSRSEMNVSTLELGDSALYLCASQRVPTAEAFFGQGTRLTVV.

The chain has TRBV20-1 and TRBJ2-1; D gene unclear. This CDR3 region has 10 residues. Germline CDR1 DFQATT, CDR2 SNEGSKA (reference sequence). V gave up 3 bases and J gave up 4 bases, with 1 base separating them. CDR3 sequence: CSASYNEQFF. The CDR3 nucleotides are TGCAGTGCTAGTTACAATGAGCAGTTCTTC.

The rearrangement uses TRBV7-8 and TRBJ1-5; possibly TRBD1 for D (5 bases). The CDR3 has 16 residues. V gave up 2 bases and J gave up 3 bases, with 14 bases separating them. Germline assignment: CDR1 SGHVS and CDR2 FQNEAQ. CDR3 amino acids: CASSLRGTQDNQPQHF. The DNA of the CDR3 is TGTGCCAGCAGCTTACGTGGGACTCAAGACAATCAGCCCCAGCATTTT.

The chain combines TRBV9 with TRBJ1-1; D unresolved. V lost 3 bases to trimming and J lost 6 bases, with 21 bases between them. In germline, CDR1 is SGDLS, CDR2 YYNGEE. The CDR3 consists of 16 residues. CDR3 protein: CASSATSQSLQAEAFF. CDR3 DNA: TGTGCCAGCAGCGCAACGTCTCAGTCCCTTCAGGCTGAAGCTTTCTTT.

This chain links TRBV30 with TRBJ1-2; D remains ambiguous. CDR3 length: 14 residues. The V end lost 0 bases, the J end lost 3 bases, and 11 bases lay between the germline ends. CDR1 GTSNPN and CDR2 SVGIG come from the germline V gene (reference sequence). CDR3 nucleotide sequence: TGTGCCTGGAGTGTAACCCTGAACGACTATGGCTACACCTTC. Residues: CAWSVTLNDYGYTF.

The V and J genes are TRBV7-9 and TRBJ1-2; possible D gene TRBD1, 5 bases. Germline loops: CDR1 SEHNR, CDR2 FQNEAQ (reference sequence). The CDR3 is 11 residues long. Deletions cut 1 base from V and 10 bases from J, with 7 bases between. This CDR3 reads CASSLGGVYTF. DNA of the CDR3: TGTGCCAGCAGCTTAGGGGGCGTCTACACCTTC.